The clone carrying this TCR beta chain has a single count. The antigen remains undetermined. The V end lost 9 bases, the J end lost 3 bases, and 10 bases lay between the germline ends. Germline V gene data show CDR1 as ENHRY and CDR2 as SYGVKD. This CDR3 region has 12 residues. This entry comes from a study of PD-L1 blockade in urothelial cancer. As for the study in general: The median T cell count in blood samples was 141,255.

Study results and caveats: Where pretreatment blood TCR clonality fell below the median, better survival was predicted.

Time point in this sample: pretreatment peripheral blood. Using immunoSEQ multiplex PCR, the repertoire was profiled, and TCRdb retains in-frame clones only, with some absent. The table lists fewer than 95,000 clones, 84% of them singletons. Sequenced material: PBMCs, taken around atezolizumab (anti-PD-L1) treatment. The source of this sequence is a man aged 55 to 69 with urothelial cancer. The J gene is TRBJ2-3, the V gene TRBV10-3; D unresolved. CDR3 amino acids: CAIRSETDTQYF. CDR3 DNA sequence: TGTGCCATTCGGTCGGAGACAGATACGCAGTATTTT.